This TCR beta chain was recovered during a study of blood T cell repertoires in COVID-19. Overall study: Acute-phase and convalescent COVID-19 samples originated in the United States, Italy and Spain. The analysed material was cDNA or gDNA that came from T cells, B-cell-depleted T cells, or PBMCs.

A word on this clone: Other DNA sequences within the sample encode an identical CDR3.

Under the authors' procedure: It was from reference gene primer amplification that nucleated cell counts were estimated. Generated by immunoSEQ multiplex PCR, the TCRdb table keeps only in-frame clones and is missing some. V, J and clone size derive from that table, while D and trimming were established from the DNA sequence. The sample shows approximately 450,000 clones, roughly 85% of them seen only once. The CDR3 has 13 amino acids. CDR1 and CDR2 (germline): LNHDA, SQIVND (reference sequence). V was cut by 5 bases and J by 2 bases, with 10 bases left in between. Material for sequencing was PBMCs or T cells enriched from blood (not recorded which). The chain carries TRBV19 and TRBJ2-7, with D perhaps TRBD1 (6 bases). This TCR was recovered from a woman aged 18-29 years with acute COVID-19. DNA of the CDR3: TGTGCCAGTAGTTCAGGACAGACCTACGAGCAGTACTTC. It codes for CASSSGQTYEQYF. The whole variable domain, remainder taken from reference TRBV19 and TRBJ2-7, is DGGITQSPKYLFRKEGQNVTLSCEQNLNHDAMYWYRQDPGQGLRLIYYSQIVNDFQKGDIAEGYSVSREKKESFPLTVTSAQKNPTAFYLCASSSGQTYEQYFGPGTRLTVT.